Shown below are 23 T cell receptor beta chains from a single sample sequenced in a study of cytomegalovirus exposure and HLA in healthy donors. Both 60 Vbeta primers and 13 Jbeta primers went into the PCR. Libraries were prepared by immunoSEQ multiplex PCR; TCRdb keeps only in-frame clonotypes and omits some of them. The sample has under 150,000 clones, 65% to 85% seen once. The sequenced material came from PBMCs. The receptor set was obtained from a man aged 50 or older in good health and CMV-seronegative.

V gene TRBV5-1 combines with J gene TRBJ2-1; tentative D call: TRBD2 (6 bases). V was clipped by 2 bases and J by 2 bases, with 11 bases between them. The CDR3 is made up of 15 amino acids. CDR1 and CDR2 from the germline V gene are SGHRS and YFSETQ. The CDR3: CASSFSGVTYNEQFF. The CDR3 DNA reads as TGCGCCAGCAGCTTTTCGGGAGTAACCTACAATGAGCAGTTCTTC.

The chain uses TRBV14 and TRBJ2-5; maybe TRBD1 (6 bases). Trimming stripped 4 bases from V and 5 bases from J, with 23 bases between. CDR1 is SGHDN and CDR2 is FVKESK in the germline V gene. The length of the CDR3 is 17 residues. CDR3 loop: CASSLSLGTRVRETQYF. CDR3 nucleotide sequence: TGTGCCAGCAGCCTCTCCCTCGGGACAAGGGTTAGGGAGACCCAGTACTTC.

The rearrangement links TRBV28 to TRBJ1-5, with TRBD1 matching over 7 bases. The junction had 9 bases not matched to a gene; V was cut back by 6 bases and J by 4 bases. CDR3 size: 15 residues. Germline V gene sequence: CDR1 MDHEN, CDR2 SYDVKM. The CDR3 is CASRSSGTVNQPQHF. For the CDR3, the DNA is TGTGCCAGCAGGTCCTCCGGGACAGTTAATCAGCCCCAGCATTTT.

The gene calls are TRBV7-8 and TRBJ1-1; unclear D gene. CDR1 is SGHVS and CDR2 is FQNEAQ in the germline V gene. The V and J ends lost 3 bases and 6 bases respectively, with 11 bases between them. The CDR3 runs 13 residues. CDR3 sequence (DNA): TGTGCCAGCAGCTTCGGAGGCCGTTCTGAAGCTTTCTTT. Translation gives CASSFGGRSEAFF.

This clone was observed a handful of times. This rearrangement joins TRBV6-6 to TRBJ2-7, with D possibly being TRBD2 (5 bases). Germline loops: CDR1 MNHNY, CDR2 SVGAGI (reference sequence). This CDR3 has 11 amino acids. Trimming took off 10 bases at V and 4 bases at J, with 11 bases between the two ends. The CDR3 region is CATIEGYEQYF. In DNA, the CDR3 is TGTGCCACCATCGAGGGATACGAGCAGTACTTC.

This clone was observed a few times. The genes are TRBV19 and TRBJ1-2; no definite D call. The CDR3 has 13 residues. Trimming cost V 0 bases and J 8 bases, with 10 bases left between them. Germline CDR1 is LNHDA and CDR2 is SQIVND (reference sequence). CDR3 region: CASSIEGFGGYTF. The DNA of the CDR3 is TGTGCCAGTAGTATAGAGGGCTTTGGGGGCTACACCTTC.

The chain carries TRBV11-2 and TRBJ2-1, with D unclear. The germline V gene encodes CDR1 SGHAT and CDR2 FQNNGV. This CDR3 is 11 amino acids long. V lost 4 bases, J lost 8 bases, and 6 bases lay in between. The CDR3 spells CASSSMYEQFF. Written as DNA, the CDR3 is TGTGCCAGCAGCTCTATGTATGAGCAGTTCTTC.

The chain has TRBV9 and TRBJ1-1; 9 nucleotides match TRBD1. The CDR3 runs 15 residues. Germline-derived CDR1 and CDR2 are SGDLS and YYNGEE. After removal of 4 bases from V and 5 bases from J, the junction contained 9 bases not matched to a gene. DNA for the CDR3: TGTGCCAGCAGCTCCATCGACAGGGGGGAAACTGAAGCTTTCTTT. Translating it yields CASSSIDRGETEAFF.

This chain connects TRBV6-1 to TRBJ2-7; 7 nucleotides align to TRBD2. Germline V gene sequence: CDR1 MNHNS, CDR2 SASEGT. V lost 2 bases and J lost 4; bases outside the gene matches: 8. This CDR3 comprises 15 residues. CDR3: CASSEPRDYAYEQYF. In nucleotides, the CDR3 is TGTGCCAGCAGTGAACCCCGGGACTATGCTTACGAGCAGTACTTC.

V gene TRBV7-9 combines with J gene TRBJ2-1, with a weak D call TRBD2 (7 bases). The germline V gene has CDR1 SEHNR and CDR2 FQNEAQ (reference sequence). Trimming cost V 5 bases and J 7 bases, with 18 bases left between them. The CDR3 loop spans 15 amino acids. The CDR3, as DNA: TGTGCCAGCAGCCCCCTCGGGGGAGGGGGGAATGAGCAGTTCTTC. It encodes CASSPLGGGGNEQFF. The variable domain in full, completed from reference TRBV7-9 and TRBJ2-1, reads DTGVSQNPRHKITKRGQNVTFRCDPISEHNRLYWYRQTLGQGPEFLTYFQNEAQLEKSRLLSDRFSAERPKGSFSTLEIQRTEQGDSAMYLCASSPLGGGGNEQFFGPGTRLTVL.

V usage is TRBV13 and J usage is TRBJ2-5; weak D call: TRBD1 (6 bases). This CDR3 has 14 residues. Germline V gives CDR1 PRHDT, CDR2 FYEKMQ (reference sequence). Trimming cost V 2 bases and J 3 bases, with 10 bases left between them. The CDR3 reads CASSLSGGEETQYF. The CDR3 bases are TGTGCCAGCAGCTTATCTGGGGGCGAAGAGACCCAGTACTTC. The full variable domain, its missing parts supplied by reference TRBV13 and TRBJ2-5, is AAGVIQSPRHLIKEKRETATLKCYPIPRHDTVYWYQQGPGQDPQFLISFYEKMQSDKGSIPDRFSAQQFSDYHSELNMSSLELGDSALYFCASSLSGGEETQYFGPGTRLLVL.

This clone was counted only a few times. The chain joins TRBV28 to TRBJ2-5, with 8 bases that match TRBD1. The CDR3 is made up of 12 amino acids. J was trimmed by 5 bases and V by 8 bases; bases with no gene match: 4. Germline V gene data show CDR1 as MDHEN and CDR2 as SYDVKM. The chain's CDR3 is CASSDREETQYF. The CDR3 DNA reads as TGTGCCAGCTCGGACAGGGAGGAGACCCAGTACTTC.

The chain recombines TRBV15 with TRBJ2-2; 8 nucleotides line up with TRBD1. Germline-derived CDR1 and CDR2 are LNHNV and YYDKDF (reference sequence). The V gene end was trimmed by 4 bases and the J gene end by 1 base; junction bases not matched to a gene: 5. The CDR3 is 16 amino acids. The CDR3 DNA follows: TGTGCCACCAGCAAAAGGACAGGGCGGAACACCGGGGAGCTGTTTTTT. Its translation is CATSKRTGRNTGELFF.

This clone was found a few times. V and J are TRBV6-5 and TRBJ2-4; tentative D call: TRBD1 (6 bases). Trimming removed 6 bases from V and 8 bases from J, with 8 bases in between. Germline loops: CDR1 MNHEY, CDR2 SVGAGI. The CDR3 contains 11 residues. This chain's CDR3 is CASRNRDIQYF. In DNA form, the CDR3 reads TGTGCCAGCAGAAACAGGGACATTCAGTACTTC.

The rearrangement uses TRBV7-6 and TRBJ1-1, with D unresolved. CDR1 is SGHVS and CDR2 is FNYEAQ in the germline V gene. V was trimmed by 7 bases and J by 4 bases, leaving 16 bases between them. The CDR3 extends over 14 amino acids. The CDR3 region is CASTLSPSGTEAFF. CDR3 nucleotides: TGTGCCAGCACCCTTTCCCCGTCGGGCACTGAAGCTTTCTTT.

Only a few counts were recorded for this clone. The rearrangement uses TRBV4-1 and TRBJ2-7; 10 nucleotides line up with TRBD2. Per germline, CDR1 MGHRA and CDR2 YSYEKL. The V and J ends lost 2 bases and 2 bases, in that order; junction bases with no gene match: 3. The length of the CDR3 is 15 residues. The CDR3: CASSQIAGGPYEQYF. The DNA for the CDR3 is TGCGCCAGCAGCCAAATAGCGGGGGGACCCTACGAGCAGTACTTC.

This clone was counted once. This chain connects TRBV10-1 to TRBJ2-7, with TRBD2 matching 7 bases. The CDR3 extends over 13 amino acids. Trimming removed 4 bases from V and 3 bases from J; junction bases left unmatched: 3. CDR1 WNHNN and CDR2 SYGVQD come from the germline V gene (reference sequence). CDR3 sequence reads: CASSAREGYEQYF. CDR3 nucleotides: TGCGCCAGCAGTGCCAGGGAGGGCTACGAGCAGTACTTC.

This clone has just a few counts. This chain links TRBV4-1 with TRBJ1-5; tentative D call: TRBD1 (5 bases). CDR3 size: 13 residues. V lost 8 bases, J lost 7 bases, and 15 bases lay in between. CDR1 and CDR2 (germline): MGHRA, YSYEKL. The CDR3 DNA sequence: TGCGCCAGCGGGTCATACGGGGGACAGCCCCAGCATTTT. Amino acids: CASGSYGGQPQHF.

The V and J genes are TRBV4-2 and TRBJ2-1, with TRBD2 matching 9 bases. The CDR3 has 15 residues. J was trimmed by 6 bases and V by 4 bases; bases with no gene match: 7. Looked up from germline, CDR1 is LGHNA and CDR2 is YNFKEQ. CDR3 DNA: TGTGCCAGCAGCCCTTGGATTAGCGGGGGCAATGAGCAGTTCTTC. Its protein product is CASSPWISGGNEQFF.

In this sample, this clone turned up once. The chain is built from TRBV9 and TRBJ2-5, with 10 bases lining up with TRBD1. The CDR3 is made up of 18 amino acids. The V and J ends lost 3 bases and 0 bases, in that order; junction bases with no gene match: 11. The germline V gene has CDR1 SGDLS and CDR2 YYNGEE. CDR3 protein: CASSGAMGQGTYQETQYF. In DNA form, the CDR3 reads TGTGCCAGCAGCGGAGCGATGGGACAGGGGACGTACCAAGAGACCCAGTACTTC.

This clone was seen a handful of times. The chain joins TRBV5-4 to TRBJ2-7; tentatively, D is TRBD2 (5 bases). The CDR3 has 14 residues. The V and J ends lost 4 bases and 3 bases respectively, with 14 bases between them. Germline CDR1 and CDR2: SGHNT and YYREEE (reference sequence). The CDR3 region has the DNA TGTGCCAGCAGCATAGGACTTTCCAACTACGAGCAGTACTTC. Its translation: CASSIGLSNYEQYF.

For the CDR3, the DNA is TGTGCTAGTGGTTTGGTATTACAGCAAGAGACCCAGTACTTC. Its translation is CASGLVLQQETQYF. V and J are TRBV12-5 and TRBJ2-5; D uncertain. CDR1 and CDR2 from the germline V gene are LGHNT and FRNRAP. Trimming stripped 0 bases from V and 2 bases from J, with 7 bases between. The CDR3 sequence is 14 residues long.

V is TRBV25-1 and J is TRBJ1-6; possibly TRBD1 for D (5 bases). There are 16 residues in the CDR3. V lost 6 bases and J lost 0, with 12 bases in between. Germline assignment: CDR1 MGHDK and CDR2 SYGVNS. CDR3 DNA sequence: TGTGCCAGCAGCGGGACTGCGAGCTCCTATAATTCACCCCTCCACTTT. Translation: CASSGTASSYNSPLHF.